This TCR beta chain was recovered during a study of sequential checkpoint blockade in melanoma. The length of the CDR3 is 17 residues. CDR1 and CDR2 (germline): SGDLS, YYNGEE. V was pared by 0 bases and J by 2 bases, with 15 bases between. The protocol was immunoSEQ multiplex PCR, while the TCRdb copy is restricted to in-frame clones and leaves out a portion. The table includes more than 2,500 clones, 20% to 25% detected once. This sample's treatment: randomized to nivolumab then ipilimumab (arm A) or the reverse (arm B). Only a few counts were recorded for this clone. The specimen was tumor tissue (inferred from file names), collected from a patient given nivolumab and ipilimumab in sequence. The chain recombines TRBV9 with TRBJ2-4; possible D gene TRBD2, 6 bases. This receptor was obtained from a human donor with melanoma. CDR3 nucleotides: TGTGCCAGCAGCGTAGGGCCGGAGGGGCCCCCCAAAAACATTCAGTACTTC. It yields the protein CASSVGPEGPPKNIQYF.